One sample yielded the 7 T cell receptor beta chains listed below, sequenced in a study of T cell changes during pregnancy in multiple sclerosis. The protocol was immunoSEQ multiplex PCR, while the TCRdb copy is restricted to in-frame clones and leaves out a portion. Seen here are approximately 48,000 clones, roughly 92% observed once, and the top ten hold about 0.56%. Sample: CD4+ T cells from peripheral blood mononuclear cells, taken in the second trimester of pregnancy. Source of these receptors: a female donor with multiple sclerosis, enrolled in a pregnancy study.

CDR3 DNA: TGTGCCAGCAGTCCGGAGGGTTGGGGCTACACCTTC. It is translated as CASSPEGWGYTF. This sequence joins TRBV27 and TRBJ1-2; D not certain. The CDR3 is made up of 12 amino acids. Germline CDR1 MNHEY, CDR2 SMNVEV (reference sequence). V lost 5 bases and J 8 bases, leaving 12 bases between the germline ends.

This clone was recorded once. The chain combines TRBV21-1 with TRBJ2-6; the D call TRBD1 from the table was never checked on the DNA. TRBV21-1 is tagged as a pseudogene. This CDR3 contains 16 residues. CDR3 sequence: CASSNQGGPGANVLTF. The DNA for the CDR3 is TGTGCCAGCAGCAACCAAGGGGGTCCTGGGGCCAACGTCCTGACTTTC.

The chain carries TRBV9 and TRBJ1-4; TRBD1 matches 9 bases. The V gene end was trimmed by 0 bases and the J gene end by 5 bases; junction bases not matched to a gene: 2. CDR1 SGDLS and CDR2 YYNGEE come from the germline V gene. The CDR3 loop spans 15 amino acids. CDR3 amino acids: CASSVDGTGNEKLFF. CDR3 coding DNA: TGTGCCAGCAGCGTAGATGGGACAGGGAATGAAAAACTGTTTTTT. Using reference TRBV9 and TRBJ1-4 for the parts outside the CDR3, the full variable domain is DSGVTQTPKHLITATGQRVTLRCSPRSGDLSVYWYQQSLDQGLQFLIQYYNGEERAKGNILERFSAQQFPDLHSELNLSSLELGDSALYFCASSVDGTGNEKLFFGSGTQLSVL.

The chain combines TRBV6-6 with TRBJ2-5; D is perhaps TRBD1 (5 bases). Trimming shortened V by 6 bases and J by 2 bases, and 13 bases separated the two germline ends. Germline V lookup: CDR1 MNHNY, CDR2 SVGAGI (reference sequence). The CDR3 length is 14 residues. The CDR3 is CASSSSGSQETQYF. CDR3 in DNA: TGTGCCAGCAGCTCGTCAGGGTCTCAAGAGACCCAGTACTTC.

The chain recombines TRBV9 with TRBJ2-6; 9 positions agree with TRBD2. This CDR3 is 21 amino acids long. CDR1 is SGDLS, CDR2 YYNGEE, per germline. The trim removed 3 bases at V and 0 bases at J, leaving 16 bases unmatched. The CDR3 loop reads CASSARTSGSYSSSGANVLTF. The DNA for the CDR3 is TGTGCCAGCAGCGCCCGAACTAGCGGGTCATACTCGAGCTCTGGGGCCAACGTCCTGACTTTC.

The CDR3 sequence is CASSLGAYGYTF. CDR3 bases: TGTGCCAGCAGCTTGGGGGCCTATGGCTACACCTTC. The gene calls are TRBV7-3 and TRBJ1-2; the D gene is possibly TRBD1 (6 bases). The CDR3 runs to 12 residues. The germline V gene encodes CDR1 SGHTA and CDR2 FQGTGA. The V end lost 3 bases, the J end lost 4 bases, and 6 bases lay between the germline ends.

The rearrangement links TRBV6-5 to TRBJ2-1, with 7 nucleotides matching TRBD1. V lost 6 bases and J lost 3; bases outside the gene matches: 8. Germline V CDR1 and CDR2: MNHEY, SVGAGI. This CDR3 has 15 amino acids. The CDR3 spells CASRIPGQNYNEQFF. In DNA, the CDR3 is TGTGCCAGCAGGATTCCGGGACAGAACTACAATGAGCAGTTCTTC.